This T cell receptor beta chain was obtained from a study of identical twins. Study-level results: Beta clonotypes that were abundant in cord blood contained fewer insertions, a pattern absent from memory repertoires.

Note on this clonotype: Its antigen is undetermined. An end of the junction does not agree with germline; a read error may underlie this.

Germline CDR1 and CDR2: DFQATT and SNEGSKA (reference sequence). The CDR3 spans 13 residues. TCRdb called the 5' RACE reads again in MiXCR, with one record for every CDR3 protein. The sample records approximately 500,000 distinct CDR3 sequences, approximately 24% being singletons. The data were also submitted as part of a second study, on T cells expressing NK-cell markers.

The source is a young woman in good health. The sequenced sample consisted of CD4+ T cells sorted from blood. This chain links TRBV20-1 with TRBJ2-7; no clear D gene. CDR3 in amino acids: CSARGFGFYEQYF. The CDR3 region has the DNA TGCAGTGCGAGAGGTTTTGGGTTCTACGAGCAGTACTTC.